This entry lists 4 T cell receptor beta chains sequenced from one sample in a study of Ad26.COV2.S vaccination and SARS-CoV-2 variants. Method: immunoSEQ multiplex PCR; TCRdb's copy keeps in-frame clones and lacks some. The profile shows hundreds of thousands of clones, over 75% of them singletons. Treatment defined: around 19 received Ad26.COV2.S at low or high dose, single or two shots; several received placebo; per-sample allocation not given. Collection of the samples took place on day 63 after the first injection of vaccine or placebo. Specimen: peripheral blood, collected in a trial of Ad26.COV2.S vaccine versus placebo. The receptors were gathered from a person aged 18 to 65 who received the Ad26.COV2.S COVID-19 vaccine or a placebo.

The CDR3 nucleotides read TGTGCCAGCAGCGCGGGACTGAACACTGAAGCTTTCTTT. Its translation is CASSAGLNTEAFF. The V and J genes are TRBV7-3 and TRBJ1-1, with TRBD1 as a possible D gene (5 bases). This CDR3 is built from 13 residues. V gave up 5 bases and J gave up 0 bases, with 7 bases separating them. CDR1 and CDR2 from the germline V gene are SGHTA and FQGTGA.

In this sample, this clone turned up once. The chain recombines TRBV12-3 or TRBV12-4 with TRBJ2-3, with D hard to call. The CDR3 spans 12 residues. V lost 3 bases and J lost 0, with 1 base in between. CDR3: CASSFSTDTQYF. CDR3 nucleotides: TGTGCCAGCAGTTTCAGCACAGATACGCAGTATTTT.

The chain is built from TRBV6-5 and TRBJ1-1; D is ambiguous. The CDR3 has 14 amino acids. The germline V gene has CDR1 MNHEY and CDR2 SVGAGI. V gave up 6 bases and J gave up 1 base, with 12 bases separating them. Here the CDR3 DNA reads TGTGCCAGCAGAGCCGGGTCCCGGAACACTGAAGCTTTCTTT. Translated: CASRAGSRNTEAFF.

A single count supports this clone. V is TRBV7-2 and J is TRBJ2-7, with 10 bases aligning to TRBD2. The CDR3 contains 14 residues. V lost 4 bases and J lost 4; bases outside the gene matches: 4. From germline, CDR1 is SGHTA and CDR2 FQGNSA. The CDR3 is CASSSSSGGYEQYF. CDR3 in DNA: TGTGCCAGCAGCTCCTCTAGCGGGGGTTACGAGCAGTACTTC.